The 25 T cell receptor beta chains below come from one sample, sequenced in a study of cytomegalovirus exposure and HLA in healthy donors. The PCR ran on 60 Vbeta and 13 Jbeta primers. Using immunoSEQ multiplex PCR, the repertoire was profiled, and TCRdb retains in-frame clones only, with some absent. The repertoire has approximately 100,000 clones, roughly 70% of them found once; the top ten carry over 2%. Material for sequencing was PBMCs. These receptors were obtained from a man in his forties or fifties in good health and CMV-seronegative.

This clone was seen only once. The rearrangement joins TRBV5-1 to TRBJ2-1, with TRBD2 matching over 9 bases. The CDR3 has 15 residues. Unmatched junction bases numbered 10, after V lost 7 bases and J lost 5 bases. Germline values: CDR1 SGHRS, CDR2 YFSETQ. Here the CDR3 reads CASVSTSGTNNEQFF. CDR3 nucleotides: TGCGCCAGCGTTTCGACTAGCGGTACTAACAATGAGCAGTTCTTC.

This clone was detected only a few times. This rearrangement joins TRBV7-2 to TRBJ2-7; D is undetermined. V was trimmed by 5 bases and J by 2 bases, leaving 16 bases between them. Germline-derived CDR1 and CDR2 are SGHTA and FQGNSA. This CDR3 comprises 15 residues. CDR3 amino acids: CASSEARQTAYEQYF. In DNA form, the CDR3 reads TGTGCCAGCAGCGAAGCTAGGCAGACGGCCTACGAGCAGTACTTC.

CDR3 in amino acids: CASSLPSGGLMHEQYF. Written as DNA, the CDR3 is TGCGCCAGCAGCCTTCCTAGCGGGGGGCTTATGCACGAGCAGTACTTC. The chain has TRBV5-1 and TRBJ2-7; 11 bases match TRBD2. CDR3 length: 16 residues. V lost 4 bases, J lost 5 bases, and 11 bases stayed unmatched. The V gene's germline CDR1 is SGHRS and CDR2 YFSETQ.

This clone was picked up a small number of times. The chain carries TRBV18 and TRBJ2-5, with D unresolved. V gave up 8 bases and J gave up 2 bases, with 12 bases separating them. The germline CDR1 and CDR2 sequences are KGHSH and LQKENI. The CDR3 contains 13 residues. CDR3: CASPNPGQETQYF. CDR3 nucleotide sequence: TGTGCCAGCCCGAATCCGGGTCAAGAGACCCAGTACTTC.

This clone was seen more than once but under ten times. V is TRBV27 and J is TRBJ1-2; maybe TRBD1 (5 bases). CDR1 and CDR2 from the germline V gene are MNHEY and SMNVEV (reference sequence). CDR3 length: 15 residues. V lost 3 bases and J lost 1, with 12 bases in between. DNA of the CDR3: TGTGCCAGCAGTTTCAAAGGGGAGGTTAACTATGGCTACACCTTC. Translating it yields CASSFKGEVNYGYTF.

The chain couples TRBV5-6 to TRBJ2-3, with 12 bases that match TRBD2. The CDR3 length is 16 residues. In germline, CDR1 is SGHDT, CDR2 YYEEEE. With V trimmed by 4 bases and J by 4 bases, 7 bases remained unmatched. The CDR3 sequence is CASSRLAGVGADTQYF. Here the CDR3 DNA reads TGTGCCAGCAGCAGACTAGCGGGGGTCGGCGCAGATACGCAGTATTTT.

This clone was recorded once. The J gene is TRBJ1-2, the V gene TRBV18; 8 bases align to TRBD1. The CDR3 is made up of 15 amino acids. The trim removed 2 bases at V and 7 bases at J, leaving 9 bases unmatched. Germline loops: CDR1 KGHSH, CDR2 LQKENI. Here the CDR3 reads CASSPSGQEEGGYTF. The CDR3 coding sequence is TGTGCCAGCTCACCATCGGGACAGGAGGAGGGTGGCTACACCTTC.

The chain carries TRBV11-2 and TRBJ2-7, with 7 bases lining up with TRBD1. Germline CDR1 and CDR2: SGHAT and FQNNGV. The V gene end was trimmed by 1 base and the J gene end by 0 bases; junction bases not matched to a gene: 9. The CDR3 extends over 17 amino acids. The CDR3 loop is CASSLVVGTASSYEQYF. CDR3 nucleotides: TGTGCCAGCAGCTTAGTAGTGGGGACAGCAAGCTCCTACGAGCAGTACTTC. Filled out from reference TRBV11-2 and TRBJ2-7, the complete variable domain reads EAGVAQSPRYKIIEKRQSVAFWCNPISGHATLYWYQQILGQGPKLLIQFQNNGVVDDSQLPKDRFSAERLKGVDSTLKIQPAKLEDSAVYLCASSLVVGTASSYEQYFGPGTRLTVT.

As concerns this clone: Other DNA sequences within the sample encode an identical CDR3. The chain joins TRBV4-1 to TRBJ2-5; a weak D match, TRBD1 (6 bases). The CDR3 spans 15 residues. The V gene's germline CDR1 is MGHRA and CDR2 YSYEKL. V was pared by 3 bases and J by 6 bases, with 17 bases between. The CDR3 spells CASSQEHRVWQTQYF. CDR3 nucleotides: TGCGCCAGCAGCCAGGAACACAGGGTTTGGCAGACCCAGTACTTC.

The chain recombines TRBV15 with TRBJ2-7; 7 nucleotides match TRBD1. V dropped 1 base and J dropped 4; count of bases not matched to a gene: 1. From germline, CDR1 is LNHNV and CDR2 YYDKDF (reference sequence). The CDR3 spans 13 residues. CDR3: CATSRVQGYEQYF. Here the CDR3 DNA reads TGTGCCACCAGCAGAGTACAGGGGTACGAGCAGTACTTC.

CDR3 nucleotide sequence: TGCAGTGCTTCGGAGAATGGCTACACCTTC. Protein sequence: CSASENGYTF. The rearrangement joins TRBV20-1 to TRBJ1-2; no clear D gene. Trimming shortened V by 5 bases and J by 6 bases, and 7 bases separated the two germline ends. The CDR3 runs to 10 residues. Germline V gene data show CDR1 as DFQATT and CDR2 as SNEGSKA (reference sequence).

The V and J genes are TRBV7-2 and TRBJ1-2; D is undetermined. The V gene lost 5 bases and the J gene lost 7 bases, with 17 bases spanning the gap. Looked up from germline, CDR1 is SGHTA and CDR2 is FQGNSA. This CDR3 region has 14 residues. The CDR3 DNA sequence: TGTGCCAGCAGCCAGATGCGGGCCTTGCCTGGCTACACCTTC. Protein: CASSQMRALPGYTF.

The chain uses TRBV7-3 and TRBJ2-2; perhaps TRBD2 as D (6 bases). Per the germline V gene, CDR1 is SGHTA and CDR2 is FQGTGA. This CDR3 is 14 amino acids long. Trimming took off 6 bases at V and 5 bases at J, with 13 bases between the two ends. CDR3 loop: CASSGGARTGELFF. CDR3 nucleotide sequence: TGTGCCAGCAGTGGAGGGGCTCGGACCGGGGAGCTGTTTTTT.

V is TRBV5-5 and J is TRBJ1-2; 7 bases fit TRBD1. Germline lookup yields CDR1 SGHKS and CDR2 YYEKEE (reference sequence). V lost 6 bases to trimming and J lost 3 bases; unmatched junction nucleotides: 5. The CDR3 totals 13 residues. The CDR3: CASTLQGDYGYTF. CDR3 DNA: TGTGCCAGCACCCTTCAGGGGGACTATGGCTACACCTTC. The full variable domain, its missing parts supplied by reference TRBV5-5 and TRBJ1-2, is DAGVTQSPTHLIKTRGQQVTLRCSPISGHKSVSWYQQVLGQGPQFIFQYYEKEERGRGNFPDRFSARQFPNYSSELNVNALLLGDSALYLCASTLQGDYGYTFGSGTRLTVV.

The chain couples TRBV5-1 to TRBJ1-1; D call uncertain. Trimming removed 0 bases at V and 6 bases at J, with 12 bases between. From germline, CDR1 is SGHRS and CDR2 YFSETQ. CDR3 length: 14 amino acids. CDR3 amino acids: CASSLVTGWAEAFF. The CDR3 nucleotides are TGCGCCAGCAGCTTGGTGACTGGTTGGGCTGAAGCTTTCTTT.

V usage is TRBV7-9 and J usage is TRBJ2-7, with TRBD2 matching over 15 bases. The CDR3 extends over 16 amino acids. Trimming at V came to 5 bases and at J to 5 bases, leaving 7 bases not matched to a gene. The germline V gene has CDR1 SEHNR and CDR2 FQNEAQ (reference sequence). For the CDR3, the DNA is TGTGCCAGCAGCCCGGGGACTAGCGGGGGGTGGGACGAGCAGTACTTC. It translates to CASSPGTSGGWDEQYF.

This sequence joins TRBV5-5 and TRBJ1-5; unclear D gene. V lost 4 bases and J lost 4, with 9 bases in between. The CDR3 is 13 residues long. Germline V gene lookup returns CDR1 SGHKS and CDR2 YYEKEE (reference sequence). The CDR3 DNA sequence: TGTGCCAGCAGCACTGCGCGAAATCAGCCCCAGCATTTT. It codes for CASSTARNQPQHF.

The chain employs TRBV9 and TRBJ1-3; 7 bases are shared with TRBD1. The trim removed 4 bases at V and 0 bases at J, leaving 7 bases unmatched. Germline V gene lookup returns CDR1 SGDLS and CDR2 YYNGEE. The CDR3 runs 16 residues. The CDR3 region is CASSTRQGDSGNTIYF. Written as DNA, the CDR3 is TGTGCCAGCAGCACCCGACAGGGTGACTCTGGAAACACCATATATTTT.

The chain couples TRBV4-2 to TRBJ2-7; no firm D call. CDR1 is LGHNA and CDR2 is YNFKEQ in the germline V gene. Trimming pared 2 bases from V and 5 bases from J, leaving 7 bases between. The CDR3 totals 12 residues. The CDR3 is CASSQNGNEQYF. In DNA form, the CDR3 reads TGTGCCAGCAGCCAAAACGGTAACGAGCAGTACTTC.

The V and J genes are TRBV5-1 and TRBJ1-4; D is undetermined. The CDR3 consists of 14 residues. The V end was cut by 3 bases, the J end by 0 bases, with 6 bases between. The germline gives CDR1 SGHRS, CDR2 YFSETQ. The DNA for the CDR3 is TGCGCCAGCAGCTCCGGGACAACTAATGAAAAACTGTTTTTT. As protein: CASSSGTTNEKLFF.

The chain joins TRBV7-8 to TRBJ2-7, with D possibly being TRBD2 (5 bases). The CDR3 has 14 amino acids. Germline loops: CDR1 SGHVS, CDR2 FQNEAQ. V lost 8 bases to trimming and J lost 0 bases, with 14 bases between them. The CDR3 DNA reads TGTGCCAGCTATGATTGGGGAGACTCCTACGAGCAGTACTTC. Translating it yields CASYDWGDSYEQYF.

This clone was observed a few times. The rearrangement joins TRBV15 to TRBJ2-7; D not resolved. V lost 0 bases, J lost 0 bases, and 15 bases lay in between. The CDR3 contains 17 residues. The germline gives CDR1 LNHNV, CDR2 YYDKDF (reference sequence). The CDR3 reads CATSREVAERSSYEQYF. The CDR3 DNA reads as TGTGCCACCAGCAGAGAGGTGGCAGAGCGTAGCTCCTACGAGCAGTACTTC.

The CDR3 region has the DNA TGCGCCAGCAGTGAGGCCGATGGGAGCTATACGCAGTATTTT. Translation: CASSEADGSYTQYF. The rearrangement links TRBV10-1 to TRBJ2-3, with D perhaps TRBD2 (5 bases). The germline V gene encodes CDR1 WNHNN and CDR2 SYGVQD (reference sequence). V was trimmed by 2 bases and J by 7 bases, leaving 13 bases between them. This CDR3 contains 14 residues.

V gene TRBV9 combines with J gene TRBJ2-2; D not certain. Germline loops: CDR1 SGDLS, CDR2 YYNGEE. V shed 3 bases and J shed 3 bases, with 6 bases lying between them. This CDR3 comprises 13 residues. The CDR3 nucleotides read TGTGCCAGCAGCGCGAGGTACACCGGGGAGCTGTTTTTT. This codes for CASSARYTGELFF.

This sequence joins TRBV2 and TRBJ1-1; tentative D call: TRBD1 (6 bases). The germline V gene encodes CDR1 SNHLY and CDR2 FYNNEI. The ends were cut back, 7 bases at V and 5 bases at J, with 17 bases in the middle. This CDR3 contains 14 residues. CDR3 residues: CASTNRRGGTEAFF. CDR3 DNA: TGTGCCAGCACAAATCGGAGGGGGGGAACTGAAGCTTTCTTT.